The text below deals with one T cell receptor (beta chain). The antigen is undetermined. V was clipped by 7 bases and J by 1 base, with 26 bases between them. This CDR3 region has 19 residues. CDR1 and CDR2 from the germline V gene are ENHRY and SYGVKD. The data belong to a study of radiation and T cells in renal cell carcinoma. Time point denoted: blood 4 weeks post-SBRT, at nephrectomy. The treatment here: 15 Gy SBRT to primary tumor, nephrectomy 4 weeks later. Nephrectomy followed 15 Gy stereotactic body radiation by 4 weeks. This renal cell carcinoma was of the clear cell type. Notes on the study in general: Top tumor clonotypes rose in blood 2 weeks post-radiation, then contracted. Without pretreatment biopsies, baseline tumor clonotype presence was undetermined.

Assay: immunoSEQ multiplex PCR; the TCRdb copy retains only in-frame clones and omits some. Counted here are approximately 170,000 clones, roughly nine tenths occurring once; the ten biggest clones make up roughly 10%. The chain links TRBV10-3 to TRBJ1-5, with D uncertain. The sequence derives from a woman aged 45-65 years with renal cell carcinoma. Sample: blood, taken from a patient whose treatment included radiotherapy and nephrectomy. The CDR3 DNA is TGTGCCATCACCCAGCCCAGCTTTGGGTATGGTAGGAGCAATCAGCCCCAGCATTTT. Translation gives CAITQPSFGYGRSNQPQHF.